A single sample gave rise to the 9 T cell receptor beta chains below, sequenced in a study of blood T cell repertoires in COVID-19. Repertoires were generated with immunoSEQ multiplex PCR, while TCRdb's copy carries only in-frame clones and drops some. Among roughly 130,000 clones, roughly 78% were seen once, and the ten largest hold roughly 16%. Input material: peripheral blood. These receptors were taken from a man in his 60s with active or convalescent COVID-19.

V usage is TRBV28 and J usage is TRBJ2-2; tentative D call: TRBD2 (7 bases). CDR1 is MDHEN and CDR2 is SYDVKM in the germline V gene. The CDR3 is 20 amino acids. The V gene lost 7 bases and the J gene lost 0 bases, with 27 bases spanning the gap. The CDR3 nucleotides read TGTGCCAGCACCACCGTTGGGGGCAGGGGAGGGAGAACGAACACCGGGGAGCTGTTTTTT. It encodes CASTTVGGRGGRTNTGELFF.

The genes are TRBV20-1 and TRBJ2-3; D may be TRBD2 (6 bases). The V end was cut by 3 bases, the J end by 2 bases, with 15 bases between. CDR1 is DFQATT, CDR2 SNEGSKA, per germline (reference sequence). The CDR3 is made up of 15 amino acids. In DNA, the CDR3 is TGCAGTGCTAGTGAAAGGGCGGGATACACAGATACGCAGTATTTT. Translated, it gives CSASERAGYTDTQYF.

The chain combines TRBV2 with TRBJ2-1, with D tentatively TRBD2 (6 bases). This CDR3 has 15 amino acids. Trimming left V 2 bases short and J 4 bases short, with 12 bases between. Germline loops: CDR1 SNHLY, CDR2 FYNNEI. DNA for the CDR3: TGTGCCAGCAGTGAACACCCCGCGGGATACAATGAGCAGTTCTTC. Amino acid sequence: CASSEHPAGYNEQFF.

The chain combines TRBV5-1 with TRBJ1-1; TRBD1 agrees at 8 bases. CDR3 length equals 14 residues. Trimming removed 4 bases from V and 5 bases from J; junction bases left unmatched: 7. Per the germline V gene, CDR1 is SGHRS and CDR2 is YFSETQ. The CDR3 bases are TGCGCCAGCAGCCACCAGACAGGGGTAACTGAAGCTTTCTTT. Its translation is CASSHQTGVTEAFF. Together with reference TRBV5-1 and TRBJ1-1, the CDR3 gives the full variable domain: KAGVTQTPRYLIKTRGQQVTLSCSPISGHRSVSWYQQTPGQGLQFLFEYFSETQRNKGNFPGRFSGRQFSNSRSEMNVSTLELGDSALYLCASSHQTGVTEAFFGQGTRLTVV.

This sequence joins TRBV4-3 and TRBJ2-3; D is unresolved. The CDR3 contains 14 residues. Trimming removed 0 bases at V and 6 bases at J, with 10 bases between. Per germline, CDR1 LGHNA and CDR2 YSLEER. For the CDR3, the DNA is TGCGCCAGCAGCCAAGATAAAGCCGGGGATACGCAGTATTTT. Translation gives CASSQDKAGDTQYF.

The chain joins TRBV19 to TRBJ2-7; D might be TRBD1 (6 bases). Deletions cut 6 bases from V and 4 bases from J, with 13 bases between. Germline V lookup: CDR1 LNHDA, CDR2 SQIVND (reference sequence). The CDR3 loop spans 13 amino acids. The CDR3 protein is CASSEGRGYEQYF. For the CDR3, the DNA is TGTGCCAGTAGCGAGGGCAGGGGATACGAGCAGTACTTC.

Only a few counts were recorded for this clone. V usage is TRBV5-5 and J usage is TRBJ2-6; 10 nucleotides agree with TRBD1. Per germline, CDR1 SGHKS and CDR2 YYEKEE (reference sequence). The CDR3 is made up of 16 amino acids. V lost 3 bases to trimming and J lost 2 bases; unmatched junction nucleotides: 2. CDR3 bases: TGTGCCAGCAGCTGGGGGACAGGGGCTGGGGCCAACGTCCTGACTTTC. Its translation: CASSWGTGAGANVLTF. The variable domain in full, with the rest retrieved from reference TRBV5-5 and TRBJ2-6, is DAGVTQSPTHLIKTRGQQVTLRCSPISGHKSVSWYQQVLGQGPQFIFQYYEKEERGRGNFPDRFSARQFPNYSSELNVNALLLGDSALYLCASSWGTGAGANVLTFGAGSRLTVL.

The chain is built from TRBV5-1 and TRBJ2-3; 10 bases are shared with TRBD1. Looked up from germline, CDR1 is SGHRS and CDR2 is YFSETQ. With V trimmed by 0 bases and J by 1 base, 2 bases remained unmatched. The CDR3 has 16 amino acids. CDR3 sequence reads: CASSLGQGAGTDTQYF. Here the CDR3 DNA reads TGCGCCAGCAGCTTGGGACAGGGGGCGGGCACAGATACGCAGTATTTT.

The rearrangement links TRBV7-8 to TRBJ1-5; TRBD1 matches at 11 bases. The CDR3 contains 18 residues. Germline V gene data show CDR1 as SGHVS and CDR2 as FQNEAQ. V was pared by 5 bases and J by 2 bases, with 11 bases of the junction left unmatched. CDR3 sequence (DNA): TGTGCCAGCAGCCCCCGGCGGACAGGGGGCCGGGGCAATCAGCCCCAGCATTTT. Its protein is CASSPRRTGGRGNQPQHF.